The 27 T cell receptor beta chains below all came from one sample that was sequenced in a study of blood T cell repertoires in COVID-19. Produced via immunoSEQ multiplex PCR; TCRdb's table is partial and in-frame only. The data show 200,000 to 250,000 clones, with around 83% seen just once and 0.98% held by the top ten. Sequencing used peripheral blood. The receptors come from a man aged 35 to 55 with acute or convalescent COVID-19.

This clone was detected once. The chain combines TRBV7-2 with TRBJ1-3, with no clear D. Germline-derived CDR1 and CDR2 are SGHTA and FQGNSA. V shed 11 bases and J shed 0 bases, with 17 bases lying between them. There are 15 residues in the CDR3. The CDR3, as DNA: TGTGCCTATCGCTTGGTGCAGGCCTCTGGAAACACCATATATTTT. Translation gives CAYRLVQASGNTIYF.

The J gene is TRBJ2-5, the V gene TRBV7-2; D may be TRBD1 (6 bases). Germline lookup yields CDR1 SGHTA and CDR2 FQGNSA. Deletions cut 6 bases from V and 4 bases from J, with 18 bases between. There are 15 residues in the CDR3. The chain's CDR3 is CASSLTGSRGETQYF. The CDR3 DNA sequence: TGTGCCAGCAGTCTTACAGGGAGTAGGGGAGAGACCCAGTACTTC.

V usage is TRBV7-9 and J usage is TRBJ2-7; TRBD1 agrees at 7 bases. CDR1 is SEHNR, CDR2 FQNEAQ, per germline (reference sequence). The CDR3 covers 14 residues. J gave up 1 base and V 5 bases, and 5 bases lay outside the gene matches. For the CDR3, the DNA is TGTGCCAGCAGCCACCGGGACAGTTCCTACGAGCAGTACTTC. Translation gives CASSHRDSSYEQYF.

The sample holds a few counts of this clone. The rearrangement links TRBV5-1 to TRBJ1-6; possibly TRBD1 for D (6 bases). Trimming cost V 4 bases and J 8 bases, with 13 bases left between them. The germline CDR1 and CDR2 sequences are SGHRS and YFSETQ. The CDR3 extends over 14 amino acids. In nucleotides, the CDR3 is TGCGCCAGCAGCCCGGACAGTGTTTATTCACCCCTCCACTTT. Protein product: CASSPDSVYSPLHF.

DNA of the CDR3: TGCGCCAGCAGCCACCCTAGGGCGGGGGGGCAGTCCCTTGATCAGCCCCAGCATTTT. It specifies CASSHPRAGGQSLDQPQHF. The rearrangement uses TRBV4-1 and TRBJ1-5, with a possible D match to TRBD1 (6 bases). CDR3 size: 19 residues. V lost 3 bases, J lost 5 bases, and 26 bases lay in between. CDR1 is MGHRA, CDR2 YSYEKL, per germline.

V usage is TRBV7-2 and J usage is TRBJ1-5, with TRBD1 as a possible D gene (5 bases). Trimming shortened V by 4 bases and J by 6 bases, and 13 bases separated the two germline ends. This CDR3 comprises 14 residues. The germline gives CDR1 SGHTA, CDR2 FQGNSA. Here the CDR3 DNA reads TGTGCCAGCAGCTCAACAAAGGGGTTTCAGCCCCAGCATTTT. Protein product: CASSSTKGFQPQHF.

This chain uses TRBV2 with TRBJ1-4, with D hard to call. Germline V lookup: CDR1 SNHLY, CDR2 FYNNEI. Trimming cost V 3 bases and J 7 bases, with 3 bases left between them. The CDR3 runs to 11 residues. DNA for the CDR3: TGTGCCAGCAGTGAGAGTGAAAAACTGTTTTTT. It translates to CASSESEKLFF.

V usage is TRBV7-6 and J usage is TRBJ1-1; 9 nucleotides agree with TRBD1. J lost 2 bases, V lost 3 bases, and 1 base had no gene match. The germline V gene encodes CDR1 SGHVS and CDR2 FNYEAQ. The CDR3 runs to 14 residues. CDR3 coding DNA: TGTGCCAGCAGCTTGGGACAGGGCAACACTGAAGCTTTCTTT. Its translation is CASSLGQGNTEAFF.

The rearrangement links TRBV24-1 to TRBJ1-5; D call uncertain. Germline V lookup: CDR1 KGHDR, CDR2 SFDVKD. V was shortened by 3 bases and J by 1 base, with 6 bases between the two germline ends. There are 14 residues in the CDR3. CDR3 region: CATSDEVSNQPQHF. The CDR3 region has the DNA TGTGCCACCAGTGATGAGGTCAGCAATCAGCCCCAGCATTTT.

The V and J genes are TRBV2 and TRBJ1-2; D is uncertain. The V end lost 6 bases, the J end lost 11 bases, and 25 bases lay between the germline ends. This CDR3 contains 15 residues. Germline V gives CDR1 SNHLY, CDR2 FYNNEI. CDR3 residues: CASSPNIPGSTRYTF. In DNA form, the CDR3 reads TGTGCCAGCAGCCCCAACATCCCCGGGTCAACGAGGTACACCTTC.

The chain has TRBV6-1 and TRBJ1-1; 7 bases are shared with TRBD1. Per germline, CDR1 MNHNS and CDR2 SASEGT. Unmatched junction bases numbered 7, after V lost 6 bases and J lost 3 bases. The CDR3 sequence is 14 residues long. CDR3 nucleotide sequence: TGTGCCAGCAGAGCCGGACAGGTTGACACTGAAGCTTTCTTT. Translation: CASRAGQVDTEAFF.

The chain joins TRBV13 to TRBJ1-3; TRBD1 matches at 9 bases. Germline loops: CDR1 PRHDT, CDR2 FYEKMQ (reference sequence). The CDR3 totals 15 residues. V gave up 5 bases and J gave up 4 bases; unmatched junction bases: 6. As DNA, the CDR3 is TGTGCCAGCAGCCCGGGGACAGGGTCAGGAAACACCATATATTTT. It encodes CASSPGTGSGNTIYF.

This rearrangement joins TRBV28 to TRBJ1-5; TRBD1 matches 9 bases. This CDR3 comprises 15 residues. The germline gives CDR1 MDHEN, CDR2 SYDVKM. V lost 5 bases and J lost 7; bases outside the gene matches: 9. The chain's CDR3 is CASSDPGQGEQPQHF. The CDR3 nucleotides are TGTGCCAGCAGTGACCCGGGACAGGGTGAACAGCCCCAGCATTTT.

The CDR3: CASSRRTGQETQYF. The CDR3 DNA is TGTGCCAGCAGCCGGCGGACGGGACAAGAGACCCAGTACTTC. The rearrangement joins TRBV3-1 (or the pseudogene TRBV3-2) to TRBJ2-5; D possibly corresponds to TRBD2 (5 bases). The CDR3 totals 14 residues. Trimming cost V 4 bases and J 2 bases, with 11 bases left between them. Germline V lookup: CDR1 LGHDT, CDR2 YNNKEL (reference sequence).

This clone was seen once. The V gene is TRBV24-1, the J gene TRBJ2-2; maybe TRBD2 (5 bases). The CDR3 runs to 16 residues. Germline V lookup: CDR1 KGHDR, CDR2 SFDVKD. Trimming cost V 3 bases and J 2 bases, with 12 bases left between them. CDR3 coding DNA: TGTGCCACCAGTGATCTGGCCCGGGAAAACACCGGGGAGCTGTTTTTT. It is translated as CATSDLARENTGELFF.

The gene calls are TRBV5-1 and TRBJ2-7; the D gene is possibly TRBD2 (7 bases). The V gene lost 0 bases and the J gene lost 2 bases, with 12 bases spanning the gap. The CDR3 totals 15 residues. Per the germline V gene, CDR1 is SGHRS and CDR2 is YFSETQ. This CDR3 reads CASSLDGGPTYEQYF. The CDR3 DNA reads TGCGCCAGCAGCTTGGACGGGGGGCCCACCTACGAGCAGTACTTC.

The rearrangement uses TRBV28 and TRBJ1-2, with 9 bases aligning to TRBD1. CDR3 length equals 14 residues. Germline V gene lookup returns CDR1 MDHEN and CDR2 SYDVKM. After removal of 4 bases from V and 7 bases from J, the junction contained 7 bases not matched to a gene. The CDR3 DNA is TGTGCCAGCAGTTCCCGGGACAGGGTTGGTGGCTACACCTTC. As protein: CASSSRDRVGGYTF.

The rearrangement joins TRBV28 to TRBJ1-2, with D uncertain. V was cut by 7 bases and J by 1 base, with 13 bases left in between. Germline CDR1 and CDR2: MDHEN and SYDVKM. The CDR3 is 14 residues long. As DNA, the CDR3 is TGTGCCAGCACTGGAGGAACCTATAACTATGGCTACACCTTC. This sequence encodes CASTGGTYNYGYTF.

This rearrangement joins TRBV11-2 to TRBJ1-6, with D perhaps TRBD1 (5 bases). The CDR3 covers 14 residues. Germline CDR1 is SGHAT and CDR2 is FQNNGV. V dropped 7 bases and J dropped 9 bases, with 16 bases sitting between them. CDR3 in amino acids: CASTWTSYGSPLHF. The CDR3 coding sequence is TGTGCCAGCACCTGGACATCGTATGGTTCACCCCTCCACTTT.

The chain couples TRBV10-3 to TRBJ1-2, with a weak D call TRBD1 (5 bases). The germline V gene has CDR1 ENHRY and CDR2 SYGVKD. V lost 4 bases and J lost 0, with 18 bases in between. This CDR3 spans 17 amino acids. The CDR3, as DNA: TGTGCCATCAGTGTGGGTGGGACTGATAAAGCTAACTATGGCTACACCTTC. This sequence encodes CAISVGGTDKANYGYTF.

The V gene is TRBV7-9, the J gene TRBJ2-6; the match to TRBD2 covers 13 bases. V gave up 6 bases and J gave up 0 bases; unmatched junction bases: 5. The germline V gene has CDR1 SEHNR and CDR2 FQNEAQ (reference sequence). This CDR3 comprises 18 residues. CDR3 coding DNA: TGTGCCAGCAGAGGACTAGCGGGGGACCTCTCTGGGGCCAACGTCCTGACTTTC. Protein sequence: CASRGLAGDLSGANVLTF.

The V gene is TRBV6-5, the J gene TRBJ2-7, with D possibly being TRBD1 (6 bases). Trimming removed 8 bases from V and 4 bases from J, with 21 bases in between. This CDR3 spans 15 amino acids. In germline, CDR1 is MNHEY, CDR2 SVGAGI. The CDR3, as DNA: TGTGCCAGCCGAGTTACGCCAGGGGCCTTTTACGAGCAGTACTTC. As protein: CASRVTPGAFYEQYF.

This chain uses TRBV18 with TRBJ1-4, with 7 bases lining up with TRBD1. The CDR3 is 14 residues long. Germline V gives CDR1 KGHSH, CDR2 LQKENI. Unmatched junction bases numbered 5, after V lost 5 bases and J lost 5 bases. CDR3 DNA sequence: TGTGCCAGCTCAGGGGACAGACGGAATGAAAAACTGTTTTTT. This sequence encodes CASSGDRRNEKLFF.

The rearrangement links TRBV2 to TRBJ1-2; D call uncertain. The V end was cut by 4 bases, the J end by 7 bases, with 7 bases between. The CDR3 sequence is 11 residues long. Germline lookup yields CDR1 SNHLY and CDR2 FYNNEI. CDR3 residues: CASSGAVGYTF. The CDR3 DNA sequence: TGTGCCAGCAGTGGGGCAGTTGGCTACACCTTC.

This chain connects TRBV21-1 to TRBJ1-5. TRBV21-1 is flagged as a pseudogene. This CDR3 spans 15 amino acids. The CDR3 reads CASIFRRRHNQPQHF. The CDR3 bases are TGTGCCAGCATTTTTAGGAGGAGGCACAATCAGCCCCAGCATTTT.

J is TRBJ2-7 and V is TRBV3-1 (or the pseudogene TRBV3-2); 8 bases fit TRBD1. Germline V CDR1 and CDR2: LGHDT, YNNKEL (reference sequence). This CDR3 comprises 15 residues. J gave up 2 bases and V 4 bases, and 7 bases lay outside the gene matches. The CDR3 bases are TGTGCCAGCAGCCCCCGACAGGGGCGAACCTACGAGCAGTACTTC. Protein sequence: CASSPRQGRTYEQYF.

V and J are TRBV4-1 and TRBJ2-6; 7 bases line up with TRBD2. The junction had 10 bases not matched to a gene; V was cut back by 0 bases and J by 2 bases. The germline V gene has CDR1 MGHRA and CDR2 YSYEKL. This CDR3 contains 19 residues. The CDR3 sequence: CASSQERMSGGAGANVLTF. DNA of the CDR3: TGCGCCAGCAGCCAAGAGCGGATGTCGGGGGGAGCTGGGGCCAACGTCCTGACTTTC.